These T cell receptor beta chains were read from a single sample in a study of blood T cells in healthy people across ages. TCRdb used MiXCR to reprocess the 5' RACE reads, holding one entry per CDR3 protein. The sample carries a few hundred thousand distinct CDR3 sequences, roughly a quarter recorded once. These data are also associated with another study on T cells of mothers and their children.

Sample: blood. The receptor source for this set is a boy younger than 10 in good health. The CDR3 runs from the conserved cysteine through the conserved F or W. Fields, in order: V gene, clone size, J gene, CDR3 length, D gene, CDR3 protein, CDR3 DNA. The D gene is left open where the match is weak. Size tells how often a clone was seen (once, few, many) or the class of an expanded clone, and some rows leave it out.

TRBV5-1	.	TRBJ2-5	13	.	CASSPTRKETQYF	TGCGCCAGCAGCCCAACTAGGAAGGAGACCCAGTACTTC
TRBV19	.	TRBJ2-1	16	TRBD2	CASSIARGATYNEQFF	TGTGCCAGTAGTATAGCGCGGGGGGCTACCTACAATGAGCAGTTCTTC
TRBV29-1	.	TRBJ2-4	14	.	CSVAGVLAKNIQYF	TGCAGCGTTGCAGGAGTACTAGCCAAAAACATTCAGTACTTC
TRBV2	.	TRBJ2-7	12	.	CASRAVSYEQYF	TGTGCCAGCAGAGCAGTATCCTACGAGCAGTACTTC
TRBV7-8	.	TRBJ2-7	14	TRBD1	CASSYRGEIYEQYF	TGTGCCAGCAGCTACAGGGGAGAAATCTACGAGCAGTACTTC
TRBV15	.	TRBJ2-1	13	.	CATSLGAVSEQFF	TGTGCCACCAGCTTGGGGGCGGTCTCAGAGCAGTTCTTC
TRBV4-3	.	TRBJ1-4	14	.	CASSQDYSNEKLFF	TGCGCCAGTAGCCAAGACTACAGTAATGAAAAACTGTTTTTT
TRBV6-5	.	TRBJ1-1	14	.	CASSRGAYNTEAFF	TGTGCCAGCAGCAGAGGGGCCTACAACACTGAAGCTTTCTTT
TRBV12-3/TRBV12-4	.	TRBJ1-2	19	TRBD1	CASSLDRGWLELSNYGYTF	TGTGCCAGCAGTCTTGACAGGGGGTGGCTCGAGTTATCGAACTATGGCTACACCTTC
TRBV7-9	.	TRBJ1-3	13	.	CASSSGPRNTIYF	TGTGCCAGCAGCTCTGGACCTCGAAACACCATATATTTT
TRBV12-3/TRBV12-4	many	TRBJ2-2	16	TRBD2	CASRHGTSVNTGELFF	TGTGCCAGCAGACACGGGACTAGCGTTAACACCGGGGAGCTGTTTTTT